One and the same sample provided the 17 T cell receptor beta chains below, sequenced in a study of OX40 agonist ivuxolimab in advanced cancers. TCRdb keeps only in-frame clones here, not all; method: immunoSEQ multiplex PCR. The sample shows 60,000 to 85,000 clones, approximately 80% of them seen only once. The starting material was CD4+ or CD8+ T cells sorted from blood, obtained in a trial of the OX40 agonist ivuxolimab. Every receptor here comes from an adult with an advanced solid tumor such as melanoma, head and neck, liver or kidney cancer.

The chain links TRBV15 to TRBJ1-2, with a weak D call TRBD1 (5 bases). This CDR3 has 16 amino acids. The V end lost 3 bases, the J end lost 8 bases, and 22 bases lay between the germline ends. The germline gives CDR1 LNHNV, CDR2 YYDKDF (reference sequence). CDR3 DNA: TGTGCCACCAGCAGCTCCCGAACAGCACAGGTCGTGGGCTACACCTTC. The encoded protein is CATSSSRTAQVVGYTF.

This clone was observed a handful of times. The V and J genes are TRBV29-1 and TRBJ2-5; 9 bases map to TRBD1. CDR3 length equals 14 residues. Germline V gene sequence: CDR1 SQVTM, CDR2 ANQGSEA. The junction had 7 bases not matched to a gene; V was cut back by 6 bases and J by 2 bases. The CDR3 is CSVEYRGPQETQYF. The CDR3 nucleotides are TGCAGCGTGGAGTACAGGGGGCCTCAAGAGACCCAGTACTTC.

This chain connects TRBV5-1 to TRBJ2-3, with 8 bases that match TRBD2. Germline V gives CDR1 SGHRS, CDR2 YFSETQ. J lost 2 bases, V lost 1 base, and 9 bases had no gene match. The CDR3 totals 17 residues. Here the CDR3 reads CASSLNRGGGTTDTQYF. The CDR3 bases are TGCGCCAGCAGCTTGAATCGAGGCGGGGGGACCACAGATACGCAGTATTTT.

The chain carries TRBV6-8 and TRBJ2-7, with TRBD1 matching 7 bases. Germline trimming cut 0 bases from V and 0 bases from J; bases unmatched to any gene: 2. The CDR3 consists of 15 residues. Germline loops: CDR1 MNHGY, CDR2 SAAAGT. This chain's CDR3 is CASSYSRDSSYEQYV. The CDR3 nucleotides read TGTGCCAGCAGTTACTCACGGGACAGCTCCTACGAGCAGTACGTC.

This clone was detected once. The DNA of the CDR3 is TGTGCCAGCTTGGGGGGGCAGGGGACTGAAGCTTTCTTT. This translates into CASLGGQGTEAFF. This chain joins TRBV25-1 and TRBJ1-1; D is perhaps TRBD1 (6 bases). V lost 8 bases and J lost 5, with 15 bases in between. Looked up from germline, CDR1 is MGHDK and CDR2 is SYGVNS. This CDR3 comprises 13 residues. The complete variable domain, with remaining parts taken from reference TRBV25-1 and TRBJ1-1, reads EADIYQTPRYLVIGTGKKITLECSQTMGHDKMYWYQQDPGMELHLIHYSYGVNSTEKGDLSSESTVSRIRTEHFPLTLESARPSHTSQYLCASLGGQGTEAFFGQGTRLTVV.

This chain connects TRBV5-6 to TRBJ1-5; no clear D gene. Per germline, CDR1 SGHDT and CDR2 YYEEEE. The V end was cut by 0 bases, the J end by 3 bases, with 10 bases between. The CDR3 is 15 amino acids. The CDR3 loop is CASSLALESNQPQHF. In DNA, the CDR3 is TGTGCCAGCAGCTTGGCCCTGGAATCCAATCAGCCCCAGCATTTT.

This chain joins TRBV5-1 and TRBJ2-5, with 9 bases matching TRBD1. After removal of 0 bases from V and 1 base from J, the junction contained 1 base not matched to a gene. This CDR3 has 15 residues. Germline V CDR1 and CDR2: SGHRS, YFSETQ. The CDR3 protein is CASSLGDRVQETQYF. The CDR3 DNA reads TGCGCCAGCAGCTTGGGGGACAGGGTCCAAGAGACCCAGTACTTC.

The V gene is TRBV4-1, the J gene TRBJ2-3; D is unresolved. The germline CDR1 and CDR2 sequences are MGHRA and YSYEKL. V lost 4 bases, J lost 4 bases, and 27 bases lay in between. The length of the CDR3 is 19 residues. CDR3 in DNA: TGCGCCAGCAGCCGAAAAGAGGCCATAGGGAAGTTAGGTGCAGATACGCAGTATTTT. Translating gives CASSRKEAIGKLGADTQYF.

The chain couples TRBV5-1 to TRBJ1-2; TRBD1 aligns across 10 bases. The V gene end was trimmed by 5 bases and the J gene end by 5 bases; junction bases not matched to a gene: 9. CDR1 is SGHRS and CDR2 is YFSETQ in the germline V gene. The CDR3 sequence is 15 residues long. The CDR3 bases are TGCGCCAGCAGGACCGGGACAGGGGCTTTGTATGGCTACACCTTC. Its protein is CASRTGTGALYGYTF.

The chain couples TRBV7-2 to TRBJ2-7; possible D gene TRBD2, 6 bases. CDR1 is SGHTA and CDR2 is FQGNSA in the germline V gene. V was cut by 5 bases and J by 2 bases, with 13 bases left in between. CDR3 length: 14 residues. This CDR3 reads CASSAGSHTYEQYF. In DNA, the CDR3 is TGTGCCAGCAGCGCGGGGAGCCATACCTACGAGCAGTACTTC.

CDR3 nucleotide sequence: TGTGCCAGTAGTTATAGCGGGACATACTACAATGAGCAGTTCTTC. It specifies CASSYSGTYYNEQFF. The chain employs TRBV19 and TRBJ2-1; TRBD2 agrees at 8 bases. Germline V CDR1 and CDR2: LNHDA, SQIVND (reference sequence). The CDR3 is 15 residues long. The ends lost 5 bases at V and 3 bases at J; junction bases unmatched: 6.

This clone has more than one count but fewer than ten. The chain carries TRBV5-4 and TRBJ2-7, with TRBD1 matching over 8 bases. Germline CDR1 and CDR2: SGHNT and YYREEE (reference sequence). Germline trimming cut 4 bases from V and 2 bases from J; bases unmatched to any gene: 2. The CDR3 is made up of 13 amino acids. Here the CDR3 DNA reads TGTGCCAGCAGCCGGACAGGGACCTACGAGCAGTACTTC. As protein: CASSRTGTYEQYF.

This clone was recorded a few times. Written as DNA, the CDR3 is TGTGCCAGTAGTGCGCACGGGGACAGGGGGCATCGGGGTGAAGCTTTCTTT. Translating gives CASSAHGDRGHRGEAFF. The V call is TRBV19, the J call TRBJ1-1; 12 bases are a match to TRBD1. The CDR3 length is 17 residues. V was clipped by 5 bases and J by 7 bases; unmatched bases: 14. Germline-derived CDR1 and CDR2 are LNHDA and SQIVND (reference sequence).

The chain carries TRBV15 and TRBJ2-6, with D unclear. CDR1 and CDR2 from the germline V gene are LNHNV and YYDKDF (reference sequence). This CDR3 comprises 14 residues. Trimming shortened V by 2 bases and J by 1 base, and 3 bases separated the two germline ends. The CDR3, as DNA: TGTGCCACCAGCAGACAATCTGGGGCCAACGTCCTGACTTTC. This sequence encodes CATSRQSGANVLTF. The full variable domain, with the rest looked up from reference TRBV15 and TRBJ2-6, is DAMVIQNPRYQVTQFGKPVTLSCSQTLNHNVMYWYQQKSSQAPKLLFHYYDKDFNNEADTPDNFQSRRPNTSFCFLDIRSPGLGDTAMYLCATSRQSGANVLTFGAGSRLTVL.

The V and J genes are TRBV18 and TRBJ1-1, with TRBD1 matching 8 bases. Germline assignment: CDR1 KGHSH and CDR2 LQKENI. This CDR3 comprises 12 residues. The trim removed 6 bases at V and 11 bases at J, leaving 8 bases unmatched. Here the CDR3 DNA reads TGTGCCAGCTCCCTAACGGACAGGGAGGCTTTCTTT. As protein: CASSLTDREAFF.

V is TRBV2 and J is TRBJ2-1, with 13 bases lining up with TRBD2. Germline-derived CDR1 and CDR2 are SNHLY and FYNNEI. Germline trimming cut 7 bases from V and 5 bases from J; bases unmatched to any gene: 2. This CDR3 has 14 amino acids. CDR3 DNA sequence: TGTGCCAGCACCGGGACTAGCGGGAACAATGAGCAGTTCTTC. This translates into CASTGTSGNNEQFF.

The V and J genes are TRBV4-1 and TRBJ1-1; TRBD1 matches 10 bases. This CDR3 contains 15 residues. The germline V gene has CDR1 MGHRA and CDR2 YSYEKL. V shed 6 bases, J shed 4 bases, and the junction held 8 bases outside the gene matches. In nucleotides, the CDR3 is TGCGCCAGCAGGGTCCCCGGACAGGGGGGCACTGAAGCTTTCTTT. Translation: CASRVPGQGGTEAFF.